The 2 T cell receptor beta chains presented below share a single source sample, sequenced in a study of radiotherapy plus CTLA-4 blockade in lung cancer. Some clones are missing from TCRdb's copy, which holds only in-frame ones; the method was immunoSEQ multiplex PCR. Counted here are about 28,000 clones, about 80% occurring once; the ten biggest clones make up 16%. The sequenced sample was peripheral blood, obtained from a patient treated with radiotherapy plus ipilimumab. The receptor source for this set is a human donor with non-small cell lung cancer that progressed on radiotherapy plus ipilimumab.

This sequence joins TRBV2 and TRBJ2-1; 10 nucleotides agree with TRBD2. With V trimmed by 0 bases and J by 9 bases, 5 bases remained unmatched. The CDR3 consists of 15 residues. Per the germline V gene, CDR1 is SNHLY and CDR2 is FYNNEI. DNA for the CDR3: TGTGCCAGCAGTGAAGCGGTAGCGGGGGGCGCTGAGCAGTTCTTC. Its protein is CASSEAVAGGAEQFF.

This clone was found a few times. V gene TRBV27 combines with J gene TRBJ2-7; the D is unclear. Germline CDR1 and CDR2: MNHEY and SMNVEV (reference sequence). There are 13 residues in the CDR3. Trimming removed 5 bases from V and 1 base from J, with 9 bases in between. The chain's CDR3 is CASSPAPSYEQYF. CDR3 DNA: TGTGCCAGCAGTCCCGCCCCATCCTACGAGCAGTACTTC.